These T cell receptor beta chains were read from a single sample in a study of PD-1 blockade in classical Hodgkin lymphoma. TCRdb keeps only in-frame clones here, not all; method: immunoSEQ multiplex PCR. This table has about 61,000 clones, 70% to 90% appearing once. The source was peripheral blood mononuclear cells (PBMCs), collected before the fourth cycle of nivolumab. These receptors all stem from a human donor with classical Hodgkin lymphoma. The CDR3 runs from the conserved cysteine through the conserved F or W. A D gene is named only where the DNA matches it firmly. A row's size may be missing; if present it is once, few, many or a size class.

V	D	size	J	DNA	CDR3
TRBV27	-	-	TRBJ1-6	TGTGCCAGCAGGGGGCCAGATTCACCCCTCCACTTT	CASRGPDSPLHF
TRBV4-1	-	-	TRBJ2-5	TGCGCCAGCAGCCAAGAACACCAAGAGACCCAGTACTTC	CASSQEHQETQYF
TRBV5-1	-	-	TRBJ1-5	TGCGCCAGCAGACTTACCGGGGGTCTCGATCAGCCCCAGCATTTT	CASRLTGGLDQPQHF
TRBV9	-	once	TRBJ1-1	TGTACCAGCAGCGTAGGTCCAGGGCAGAACACTGAAGCTTTCTTT	CTSSVGPGQNTEAFF
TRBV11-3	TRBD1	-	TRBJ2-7	TGTGCCAGCAGCGTTGGACAGGGAGAAACCTACGAGCAGTACTTC	CASSVGQGETYEQYF
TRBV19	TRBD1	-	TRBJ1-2	TGTGCCAGTAGTATGAACAGGGGGCAAAGTGGCTACACCTTC	CASSMNRGQSGYTF
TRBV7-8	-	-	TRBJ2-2	TGTGCCAGCAGCCCTCGACAGTACACCGGGGAGCTGTTTTTT	CASSPRQYTGELFF
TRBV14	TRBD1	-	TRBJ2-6	TGTGCCAGCAGCCTACGACAGGGGGCCCGTGTCCCTGGGGCCAACGTCCTGACTTTC	CASSLRQGARVPGANVLTF
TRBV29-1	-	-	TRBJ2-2	TGCAGCGTTCCCGGGGCTGGGGAGCTGTTTTTT	CSVPGAGELFF
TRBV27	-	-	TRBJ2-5	TGTGCCAGCAGTCCCAGACGGCAAGAGACCCAGTACTTC	CASSPRRQETQYF
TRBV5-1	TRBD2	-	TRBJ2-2	TGCGCCAGCAGCTTTACGGGGGGTAGAACCGGGGAGCTGTTTTTT	CASSFTGGRTGELFF
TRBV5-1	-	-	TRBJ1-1	TGCGCCAGCAGCCCCGCAGGTAACACTGAAGCTTTCTTT	CASSPAGNTEAFF
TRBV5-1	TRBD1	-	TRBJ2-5	TGCGCCAGCAGTTTGGGACAGGGGCAAGAGACCCAGTACTTC	CASSLGQGQETQYF
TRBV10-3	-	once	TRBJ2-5	TGTGCCATCAGTGAAATGAGAGGTGAGCAGTACTTC	CAISEMRGEQYF
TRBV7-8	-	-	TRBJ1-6	TGTGCCAGCAGCTTAGTCCAGACGGGAGGCTCCTATAATTCACCCCTCCACTTT	CASSLVQTGGSYNSPLHF
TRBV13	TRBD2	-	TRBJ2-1	TGTGCCAGCAGCCCCCAGGAGGCGGGGGGCTACAATGAGCAGTTCTTC	CASSPQEAGGYNEQFF
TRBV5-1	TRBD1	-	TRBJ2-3	TGCGCCAGCAGCTCCAGGCCCGGGACAGGGGCGACAGATACGCAGTATTTT	CASSSRPGTGATDTQYF
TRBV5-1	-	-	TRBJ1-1	TGCGCCAGCAGCATCGGACGGGAGAACACTGAAGCTTTCTTT	CASSIGRENTEAFF
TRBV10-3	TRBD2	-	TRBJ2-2	TGTGCCATCAGTGGAGGACTAGTAGACACCGGGGAGCTGTTTTTT	CAISGGLVDTGELFF
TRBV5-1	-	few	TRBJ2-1	TGCGCCAGCAGCCCAACCCACAATGAGCAGTTCTTC	CASSPTHNEQFF
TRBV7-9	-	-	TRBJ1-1	TGTGCCAGCAGCTTAAACCAGGGTCGGTCTTTCTTT	CASSLNQGRSFF
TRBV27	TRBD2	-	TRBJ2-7	TGTGCCAGCAGGACCTCGGGGGGGGGCATCTACGGGCAGTACTTC	CASRTSGGGIYGQYF
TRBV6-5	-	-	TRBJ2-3	TGTGCCAGCAGCCGCGACCCAACAGATACGCAGTATTTT	CASSRDPTDTQYF
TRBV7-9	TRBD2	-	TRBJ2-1	TGTGCCAGCAGCCCCTTAGCGGGGGGGCTTGTTGGGGCTCTCAATGAGCAGTTCTTC	CASSPLAGGLVGALNEQFF
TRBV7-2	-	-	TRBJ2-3	TGTGCCAGCAGCTCCGAGCGGAGCACAGATACGCAGTATTTT	CASSSERSTDTQYF
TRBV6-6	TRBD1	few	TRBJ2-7	TGTGCCAGCAGCGCCACCGGGACAGGGTACTACGAGCAGTACTTC	CASSATGTGYYEQYF
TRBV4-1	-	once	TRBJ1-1	TGCGCCAGCAGCCAGAAGTACCCAGGGACGACTGAAGCTTTCTTT	CASSQKYPGTTEAFF
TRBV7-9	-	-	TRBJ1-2	TGTGCCAGCAGCGCAGATAGGGGCCATATTGGCTACACCTTC	CASSADRGHIGYTF